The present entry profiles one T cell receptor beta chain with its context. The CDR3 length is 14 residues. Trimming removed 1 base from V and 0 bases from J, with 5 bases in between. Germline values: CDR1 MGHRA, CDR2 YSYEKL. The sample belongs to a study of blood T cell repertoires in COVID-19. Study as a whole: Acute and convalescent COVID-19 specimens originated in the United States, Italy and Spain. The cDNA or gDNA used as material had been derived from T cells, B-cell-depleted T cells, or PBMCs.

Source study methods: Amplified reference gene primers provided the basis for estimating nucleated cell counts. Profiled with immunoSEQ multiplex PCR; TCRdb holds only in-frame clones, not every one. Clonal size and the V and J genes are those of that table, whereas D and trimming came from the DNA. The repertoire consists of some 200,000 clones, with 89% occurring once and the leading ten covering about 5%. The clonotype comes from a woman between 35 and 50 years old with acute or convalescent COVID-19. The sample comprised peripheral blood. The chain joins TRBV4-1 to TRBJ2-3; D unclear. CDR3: CASSQASSTDTQYF. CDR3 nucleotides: TGCGCCAGCAGCCAAGCTAGTAGCACAGATACGCAGTATTTT.